The 23 T cell receptor beta chains below come from one sample, sequenced in a study of blood T cell repertoires in COVID-19. Here immunoSEQ multiplex PCR was the method, and the copy in TCRdb shows in-frame clones only, minus some. The data hold about 42,000 clones, with about 88% observed a single time. The sample consisted of peripheral blood. The receptor source for this set is a human donor in a cohort sampled during active COVID-19.

V and J are TRBV7-2 and TRBJ1-2; D ambiguous. The CDR3 runs 16 residues. The V end lost 1 base, the J end lost 2 bases, and 14 bases lay between the germline ends. Germline V gene lookup returns CDR1 SGHTA and CDR2 FQGNSA. The DNA of the CDR3 is TGTGCCAGCAGCTTAGTATCTGGGAGGGAAAACTATGGCTACACCTTC. It translates to CASSLVSGRENYGYTF.

This CDR3 is CASGFPYTGELFF. CDR3 nucleotides: TGTGCTAGTGGTTTCCCCTACACCGGGGAGCTGTTTTTT. The gene calls are TRBV12-5 and TRBJ2-2; D call uncertain. V gave up 3 bases and J gave up 3 bases, with 5 bases separating them. Germline CDR1 and CDR2: LGHNT and FRNRAP. The CDR3 sequence is 13 residues long.

The chain links TRBV14 to TRBJ2-1; D ambiguous. Germline values: CDR1 SGHDN, CDR2 FVKESK. V was cut by 4 bases and J by 10 bases, with 20 bases left in between. The length of the CDR3 is 15 residues. This CDR3 reads CASSPLQAPLMEQFF. CDR3 in DNA: TGTGCCAGCAGCCCCTTGCAGGCCCCCCTTATGGAGCAGTTCTTC.

J is TRBJ2-1 and V is TRBV9; D may be TRBD2 (7 bases). CDR3 length: 14 amino acids. V was clipped by 0 bases and J by 6 bases, with 10 bases between them. Germline loops: CDR1 SGDLS, CDR2 YYNGEE. CDR3 loop: CASSVGGGLNEQFF. The CDR3 nucleotides read TGTGCCAGCAGCGTAGGCGGGGGCCTCAATGAGCAGTTCTTC.

The chain couples TRBV9 to TRBJ2-5, with unresolved D. Trimming took off 0 bases at V and 4 bases at J, with 10 bases between the two ends. Germline V gene lookup returns CDR1 SGDLS and CDR2 YYNGEE. The CDR3 covers 14 residues. DNA of the CDR3: TGTGCCAGCAGCGTAGACCCCACACCAGAGACCCAGTACTTC. Its protein is CASSVDPTPETQYF.

The chain is built from TRBV4-2 and TRBJ2-7, with 9 bases matching TRBD1. CDR1 LGHNA and CDR2 YNFKEQ come from the germline V gene. The CDR3 has 15 residues. V was clipped by 6 bases and J by 4 bases; unmatched bases: 10. CDR3 in amino acids: CASSRPGTGPYEQYF. The CDR3 nucleotides read TGTGCCAGCAGTCGCCCAGGGACAGGGCCTTACGAGCAGTACTTC.

The chain recombines TRBV14 with TRBJ2-1; D call uncertain. CDR3 length equals 15 residues. Germline V lookup: CDR1 SGHDN, CDR2 FVKESK. V was cut by 2 bases and J by 3 bases, with 11 bases left in between. The CDR3 DNA is TGTGCCAGCAGCCAAATCCAGATGAACTACAATGAGCAGTTCTTC. Amino acid sequence: CASSQIQMNYNEQFF.

DNA for the CDR3: TGTGCCAGCAGCTTACAGGGGGCCGGTGGAAACACCATATATTTT. It encodes CASSLQGAGGNTIYF. V usage is TRBV9 and J usage is TRBJ1-3; 9 bases agree with TRBD1. V lost 4 bases and J lost 3; bases outside the gene matches: 5. CDR1 SGDLS and CDR2 YYNGEE come from the germline V gene. This CDR3 region has 15 residues.

The rearrangement joins TRBV5-6 to TRBJ1-2, with D perhaps matching TRBD1 (5 bases). In germline, CDR1 is SGHDT, CDR2 YYEEEE. Trimming cost V 3 bases and J 8 bases, with 23 bases left between them. The CDR3 covers 16 residues. The CDR3 is CASSSGRGDGREGYTF. Written as DNA, the CDR3 is TGTGCCAGCAGCTCCGGGAGGGGAGACGGTAGAGAGGGCTACACCTTC.

The J gene is TRBJ1-6, the V gene TRBV30; D remains unclear. The CDR3 is 13 residues long. V lost 4 bases, J lost 9 bases, and 13 bases lay in between. The germline CDR1 and CDR2 sequences are GTSNPN and SVGIG (reference sequence). CDR3 in DNA: TGTGCCTGGACTTCGTATAGCGGTTCACCCCTCCACTTT. Amino acid sequence: CAWTSYSGSPLHF. Supplemented by reference TRBV30 and TRBJ1-6, the full variable domain reads SQTIHQWPATLVQPVGSPLSLECTVEGTSNPNLYWYRQAAGRGLQLLFYSVGIGQISSEVPQNLSASRPQDRQFILSSKKLLLSDSGFYLCAWTSYSGSPLHFGNGTRLTVT.

The chain employs TRBV29-1 and TRBJ2-1, with 8 bases matching TRBD1. The V gene's germline CDR1 is SQVTM and CDR2 ANQGSEA. The CDR3 consists of 15 residues. Unmatched junction bases numbered 11, after V lost 1 base and J lost 9 bases. CDR3 DNA sequence: TGCAGCGTTGAAGGAGGACAGGGTGCATTACGTGAGCAGTTCTTC. Translation: CSVEGGQGALREQFF.

The V gene is TRBV5-6, the J gene TRBJ2-2; TRBD2 matches at 8 bases. Germline lookup yields CDR1 SGHDT and CDR2 YYEEEE. CDR3 size: 15 residues. V shed 6 bases and J 4 bases; nucleotides not matched to a gene: 8. This chain's CDR3 is CASNYGLAGTGELFF. CDR3 in DNA: TGTGCCAGCAACTACGGACTAGCAGGCACCGGGGAGCTGTTTTTT.

The gene calls are TRBV11-3 and TRBJ2-1, with TRBD2 matching over 9 bases. The CDR3 is 16 amino acids. J gave up 8 bases and V 1 base, and 9 bases lay outside the gene matches. Germline CDR1 reads SGHNT; CDR2 reads YENEEA. CDR3 loop: CASSLGGGRALDEQFF. The CDR3 nucleotides read TGTGCCAGCAGCTTAGGGGGCGGGAGGGCCTTAGATGAGCAGTTCTTC.

This chain links TRBV6-5 with TRBJ2-7, with D perhaps TRBD1 (7 bases). Trimming took off 4 bases at V and 5 bases at J, with 18 bases between the two ends. Germline V lookup: CDR1 MNHEY, CDR2 SVGAGI. This CDR3 spans 15 amino acids. The CDR3 DNA is TGTGCCAGCAGTTGGGTCGCGGGGACAGATGACGAGCAGTACTTC. The encoded protein is CASSWVAGTDDEQYF.

The rearrangement links TRBV6-2 or TRBV6-3 to TRBJ1-5; the D gene is possibly TRBD1 (5 bases). Trimming took 0 bases from V and 2 from J, leaving 14 bases between them. Looked up from germline, CDR1 is MNHEY and CDR2 is SVGEGT. This CDR3 is built from 17 residues. The CDR3 DNA reads as TGTGCCAGCAGTTACTCGTTTAAGGCAGGGCGCAATCAGCCCCAGCATTTT. Translating gives CASSYSFKAGRNQPQHF.

This clone was seen a few times. This rearrangement joins TRBV2 to TRBJ1-5; D is uncertain. The germline CDR1 and CDR2 sequences are SNHLY and FYNNEI. CDR3 length equals 13 residues. The V end lost 6 bases, the J end lost 9 bases, and 15 bases lay between the germline ends. The CDR3 reads CASRRIDPGPQHF. The DNA of the CDR3 is TGTGCCAGCAGACGTATCGACCCGGGGCCCCAGCATTTT.

The chain is built from TRBV11-3 and TRBJ2-1; 13 nucleotides align to TRBD2. This CDR3 is 16 amino acids long. With 4 bases clipped from V and 3 bases from J, the junction kept 3 bases outside the gene matches. Germline V gene sequence: CDR1 SGHNT, CDR2 YENEEA. CDR3: CASSSGLAGFYNEQFF. The CDR3, as DNA: TGTGCCAGCAGCTCGGGACTAGCGGGATTCTACAATGAGCAGTTCTTC.

This chain uses TRBV15 with TRBJ1-1, with a weak D call TRBD1 (5 bases). V lost 1 base to trimming and J lost 2 bases, with 14 bases between them. This CDR3 spans 16 amino acids. CDR1 LNHNV and CDR2 YYDKDF come from the germline V gene (reference sequence). The CDR3 DNA reads as TGTGCCACCAGCAGAGCTTCGTACCAGGGAAACACTGAAGCTTTCTTT. This sequence encodes CATSRASYQGNTEAFF.

The chain joins TRBV5-6 to TRBJ2-7; no firm D call. Germline loops: CDR1 SGHDT, CDR2 YYEEEE. The V gene lost 3 bases and the J gene lost 2 bases, with 9 bases spanning the gap. CDR3 length equals 13 residues. The CDR3 DNA sequence: TGTGCCAGCAGCTGGTACGGAGCCTACGAGCAGTACTTC. The encoded protein is CASSWYGAYEQYF.

CDR3 loop: CASSVGSGVVYEQYF. CDR3 DNA sequence: TGTGCCAGCAGCGTAGGCTCGGGGGTAGTCTACGAGCAGTACTTC. J is TRBJ2-7 and V is TRBV9; D possibly corresponds to TRBD2 (6 bases). The CDR3 consists of 15 residues. Per germline, CDR1 SGDLS and CDR2 YYNGEE. The ends were cut back, 0 bases at V and 3 bases at J, with 13 bases in the middle.

This clone was seen only a few times. This chain links TRBV10-1 with TRBJ2-1, with TRBD2 identical over 16 bases. CDR3 size: 14 residues. V lost 3 bases to trimming and J lost 12 bases; unmatched junction nucleotides: 2. The germline CDR1 and CDR2 sequences are WNHNN and SYGVQD (reference sequence). The CDR3 DNA sequence: TGCGCCAGCAGTGAAGGGACTAGCGGGGGGGTGCAGTTCTTC. Translated: CASSEGTSGGVQFF.

This chain uses TRBV6-5 with TRBJ2-5, with 7 nucleotides matching TRBD1. The CDR3 extends over 14 amino acids. Trimming at V came to 6 bases and at J to 3 bases, leaving 7 bases not matched to a gene. From germline, CDR1 is MNHEY and CDR2 SVGAGI. DNA for the CDR3: TGTGCCAGCAGACCAGGGACAGCGAAAGAGACCCAGTACTTC. The encoded protein is CASRPGTAKETQYF.

The CDR3 is CASSHPEGARGYTF. CDR3 in DNA: TGTGCCAGCAGCCATCCGGAGGGGGCGCGTGGCTACACCTTC. The rearrangement links TRBV2 to TRBJ1-2, with TRBD1 matching over 7 bases. This CDR3 is 14 amino acids long. J lost 7 bases, V lost 6 bases, and 11 bases had no gene match. Germline CDR1 is SNHLY and CDR2 is FYNNEI.